This T cell receptor beta chain was sequenced in a study of neurological immune-mediated disorders. At least ten counts were recorded for this clonotype. TCRdb redid the calling of the 5' RACE reads with MiXCR, one entry per CDR3 protein. The sample has about 55,000 distinct CDR3 sequences; about 4% are singletons. This CDR3 has 15 residues. V lost 6 bases to trimming and J lost 8 bases; unmatched junction nucleotides: 13. Germline lookup yields CDR1 KGHSH and CDR2 LQKENI. The gene calls are TRBV18 and TRBJ1-1, with TRBD1 matching 9 bases. Sequenced material: CD4+ T cells from blood. This TCR was sampled from a woman in her 40s with multiple sclerosis. Here the CDR3 reads CASSRDGTGTGEAFF. CDR3 nucleotides: TGTGCCAGCTCGCGTGACGGGACAGGGACAGGAGAAGCTTTCTTT.